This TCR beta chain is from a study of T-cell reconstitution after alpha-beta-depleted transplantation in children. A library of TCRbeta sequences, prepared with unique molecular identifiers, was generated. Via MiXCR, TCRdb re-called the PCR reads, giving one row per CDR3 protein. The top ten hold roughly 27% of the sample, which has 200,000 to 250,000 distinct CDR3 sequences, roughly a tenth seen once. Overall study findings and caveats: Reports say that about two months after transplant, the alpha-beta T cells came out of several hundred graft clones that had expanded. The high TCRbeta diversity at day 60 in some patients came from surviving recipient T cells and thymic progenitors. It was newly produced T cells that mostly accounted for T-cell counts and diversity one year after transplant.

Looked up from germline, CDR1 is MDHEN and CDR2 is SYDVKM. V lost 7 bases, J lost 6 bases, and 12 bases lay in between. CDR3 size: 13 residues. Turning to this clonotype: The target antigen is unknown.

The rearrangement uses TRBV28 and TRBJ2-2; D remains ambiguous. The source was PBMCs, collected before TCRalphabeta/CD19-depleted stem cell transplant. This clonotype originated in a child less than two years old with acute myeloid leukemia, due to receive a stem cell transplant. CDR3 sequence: CASIEDRAGELFF. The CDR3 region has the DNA TGTGCCAGCATCGAAGATCGGGCCGGGGAGCTGTTTTTT.